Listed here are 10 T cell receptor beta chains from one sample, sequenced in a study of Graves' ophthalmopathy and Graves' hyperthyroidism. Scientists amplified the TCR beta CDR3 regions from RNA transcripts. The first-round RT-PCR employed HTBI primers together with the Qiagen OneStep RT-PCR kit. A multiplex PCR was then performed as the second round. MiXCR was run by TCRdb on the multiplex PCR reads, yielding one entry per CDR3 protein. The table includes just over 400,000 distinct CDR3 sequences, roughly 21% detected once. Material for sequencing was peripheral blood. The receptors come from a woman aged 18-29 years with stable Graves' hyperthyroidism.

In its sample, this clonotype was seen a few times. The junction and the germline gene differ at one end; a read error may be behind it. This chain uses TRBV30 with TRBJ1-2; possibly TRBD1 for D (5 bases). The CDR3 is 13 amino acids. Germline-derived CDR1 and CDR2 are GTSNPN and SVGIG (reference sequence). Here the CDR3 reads CAWSVQGLYGHTF. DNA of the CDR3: TGTGCCTGGAGTGTTCAGGGCCTCTATGGCCACACCTTC.

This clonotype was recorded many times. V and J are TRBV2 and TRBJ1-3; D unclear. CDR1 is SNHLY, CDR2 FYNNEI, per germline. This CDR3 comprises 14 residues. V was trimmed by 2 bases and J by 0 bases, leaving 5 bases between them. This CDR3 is CASSETGSGNTIYF. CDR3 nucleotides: TGTGCCAGCAGTGAAACGGGCTCTGGAAACACCATATATTTT.

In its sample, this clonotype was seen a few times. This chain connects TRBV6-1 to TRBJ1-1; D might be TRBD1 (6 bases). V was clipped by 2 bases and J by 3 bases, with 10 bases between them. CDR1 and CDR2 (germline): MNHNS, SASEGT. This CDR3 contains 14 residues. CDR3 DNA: TGTGCCAGCAGTGAAAGGACAGAGTACACTGAAGCTTTCTTT. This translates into CASSERTEYTEAFF.

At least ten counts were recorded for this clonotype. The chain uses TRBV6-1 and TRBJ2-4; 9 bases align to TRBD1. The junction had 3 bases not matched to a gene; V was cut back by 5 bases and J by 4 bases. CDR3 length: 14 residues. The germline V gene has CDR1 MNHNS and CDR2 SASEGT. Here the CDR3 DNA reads TGTGCCAGCAGTCCCGGGACAGGGAAAAACATTCAGTACTTC. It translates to CASSPGTGKNIQYF.

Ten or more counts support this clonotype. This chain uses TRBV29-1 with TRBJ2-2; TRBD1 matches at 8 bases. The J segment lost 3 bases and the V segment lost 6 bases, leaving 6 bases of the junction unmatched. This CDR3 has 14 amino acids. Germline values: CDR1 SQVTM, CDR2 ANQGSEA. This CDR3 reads CSVSQGAHTGELFF. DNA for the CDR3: TGCAGCGTCAGTCAGGGGGCGCACACCGGGGAGCTGTTTTTT.

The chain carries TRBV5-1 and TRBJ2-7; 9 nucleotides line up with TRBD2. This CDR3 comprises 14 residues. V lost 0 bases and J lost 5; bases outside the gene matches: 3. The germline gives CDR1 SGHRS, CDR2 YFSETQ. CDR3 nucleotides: TGCGCCAGCAGCTTGGAGGTAGCGGGAGACGAGCAGTACTTC. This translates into CASSLEVAGDEQYF.

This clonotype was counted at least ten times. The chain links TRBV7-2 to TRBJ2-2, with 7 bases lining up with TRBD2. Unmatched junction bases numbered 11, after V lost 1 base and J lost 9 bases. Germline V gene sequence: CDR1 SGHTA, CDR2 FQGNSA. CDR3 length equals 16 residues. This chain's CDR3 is CASSLGGAGVRRELFF. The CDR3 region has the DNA TGTGCCAGCAGCTTAGGCGGCGCGGGAGTTAGGCGGGAGCTGTTTTTT.

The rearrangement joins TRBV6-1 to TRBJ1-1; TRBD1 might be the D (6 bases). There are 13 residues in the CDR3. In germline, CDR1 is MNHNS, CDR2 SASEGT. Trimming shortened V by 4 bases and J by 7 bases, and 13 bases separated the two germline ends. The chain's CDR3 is CASSGSDSGEAFF. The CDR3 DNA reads TGTGCCAGCAGTGGGTCGGACAGCGGTGAAGCTTTCTTT.

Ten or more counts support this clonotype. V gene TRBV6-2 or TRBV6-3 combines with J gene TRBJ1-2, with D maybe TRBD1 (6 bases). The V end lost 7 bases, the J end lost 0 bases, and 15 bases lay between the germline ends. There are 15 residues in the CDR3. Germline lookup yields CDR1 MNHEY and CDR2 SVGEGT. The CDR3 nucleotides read TGTGCCAGCAAAACCGGGACAACAGCTAACTATGGCTACACCTTC. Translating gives CASKTGTTANYGYTF.

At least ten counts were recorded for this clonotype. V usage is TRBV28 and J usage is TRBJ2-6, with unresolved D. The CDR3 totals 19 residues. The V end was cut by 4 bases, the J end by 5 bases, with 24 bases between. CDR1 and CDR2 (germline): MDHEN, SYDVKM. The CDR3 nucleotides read TGTGCCAGCAGTTCAGGAACGGCCGATCCTTCCCTCTGGGCCAACGTCCTGACTTTC. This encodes CASSSGTADPSLWANVLTF.